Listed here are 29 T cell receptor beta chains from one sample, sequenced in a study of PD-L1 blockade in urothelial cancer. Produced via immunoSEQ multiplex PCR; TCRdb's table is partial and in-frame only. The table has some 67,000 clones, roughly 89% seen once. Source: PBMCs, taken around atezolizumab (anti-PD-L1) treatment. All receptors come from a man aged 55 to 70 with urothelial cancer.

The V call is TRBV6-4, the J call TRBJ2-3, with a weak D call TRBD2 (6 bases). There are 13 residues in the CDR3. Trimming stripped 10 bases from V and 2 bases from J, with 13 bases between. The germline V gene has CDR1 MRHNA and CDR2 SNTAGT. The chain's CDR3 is CATQASDTDTQYF. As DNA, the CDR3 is TGTGCCACCCAGGCTAGCGACACAGATACGCAGTATTTT.

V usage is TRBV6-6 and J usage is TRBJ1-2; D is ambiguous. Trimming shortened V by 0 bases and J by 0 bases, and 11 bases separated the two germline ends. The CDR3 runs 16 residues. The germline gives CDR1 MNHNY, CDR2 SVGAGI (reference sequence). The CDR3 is CASSYSSAESNYGYTF. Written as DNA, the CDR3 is TGTGCCAGCAGTTACTCATCGGCGGAATCTAACTATGGCTACACCTTC.

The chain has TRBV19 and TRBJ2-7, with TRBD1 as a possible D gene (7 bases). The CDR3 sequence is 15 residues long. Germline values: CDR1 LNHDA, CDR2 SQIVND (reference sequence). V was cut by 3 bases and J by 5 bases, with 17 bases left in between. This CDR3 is CASSMGGDRVHEQYF. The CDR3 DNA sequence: TGTGCCAGTAGTATGGGGGGAGACAGGGTCCACGAGCAGTACTTC.

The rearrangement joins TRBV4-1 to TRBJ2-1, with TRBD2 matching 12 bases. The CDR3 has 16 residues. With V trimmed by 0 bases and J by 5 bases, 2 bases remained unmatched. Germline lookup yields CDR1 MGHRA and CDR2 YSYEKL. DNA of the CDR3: TGCGCCAGCAGCCAAGAGACTAGCGGGGGAAACAATGAGCAGTTCTTC. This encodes CASSQETSGGNNEQFF.

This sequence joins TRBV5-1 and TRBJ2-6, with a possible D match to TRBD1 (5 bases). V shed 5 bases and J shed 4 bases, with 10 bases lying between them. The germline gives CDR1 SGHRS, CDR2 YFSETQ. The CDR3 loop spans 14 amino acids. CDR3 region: CASRGQGGANVLTF. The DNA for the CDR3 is TGCGCCAGCAGGGGGCAAGGCGGGGCCAACGTCCTGACTTTC.

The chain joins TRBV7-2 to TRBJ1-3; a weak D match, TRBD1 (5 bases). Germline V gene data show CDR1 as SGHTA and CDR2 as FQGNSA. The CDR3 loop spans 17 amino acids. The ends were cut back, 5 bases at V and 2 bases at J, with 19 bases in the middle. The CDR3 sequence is CASSPIPVTVAGNTIYF. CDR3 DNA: TGTGCCAGCAGCCCGATCCCCGTGACAGTGGCTGGAAACACCATATATTTT.

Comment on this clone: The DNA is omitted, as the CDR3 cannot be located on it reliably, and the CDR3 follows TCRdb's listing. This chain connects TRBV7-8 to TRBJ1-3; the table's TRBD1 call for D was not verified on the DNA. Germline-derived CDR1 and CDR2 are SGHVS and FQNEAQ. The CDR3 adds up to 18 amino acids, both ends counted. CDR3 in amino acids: CASSSLFGPGRPGNTIYF.

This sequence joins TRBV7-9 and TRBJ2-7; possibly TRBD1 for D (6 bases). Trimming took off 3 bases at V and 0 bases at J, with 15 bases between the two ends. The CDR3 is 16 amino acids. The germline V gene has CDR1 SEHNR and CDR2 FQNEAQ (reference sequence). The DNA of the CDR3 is TGTGCCAGCAGCTTTGTAACAGGGCTGAGCTCCTACGAGCAGTACTTC. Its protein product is CASSFVTGLSSYEQYF.

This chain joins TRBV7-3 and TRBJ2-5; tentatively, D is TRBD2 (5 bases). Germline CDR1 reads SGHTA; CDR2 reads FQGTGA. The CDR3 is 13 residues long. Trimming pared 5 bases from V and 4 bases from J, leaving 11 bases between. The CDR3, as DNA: TGTGCCAGCAGCCTTTACGGGATAGAGACCCAGTACTTC. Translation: CASSLYGIETQYF. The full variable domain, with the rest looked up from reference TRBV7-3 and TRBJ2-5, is GAGVSQTPSNKVTEKGKYVELRCDPISGHTALYWYRQSLGQGPEFLIYFQGTGAADDSGLPNDRFFAVRPEGSVSTLKIQRTERGDSAVYLCASSLYGIETQYFGPGTRLLVL.

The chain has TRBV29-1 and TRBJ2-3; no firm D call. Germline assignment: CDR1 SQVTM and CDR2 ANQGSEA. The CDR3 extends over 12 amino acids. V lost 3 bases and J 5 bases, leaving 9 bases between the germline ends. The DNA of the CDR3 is TGCAGCGTTGATGGCTCGGGAGATACGCAGTATTTT. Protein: CSVDGSGDTQYF.

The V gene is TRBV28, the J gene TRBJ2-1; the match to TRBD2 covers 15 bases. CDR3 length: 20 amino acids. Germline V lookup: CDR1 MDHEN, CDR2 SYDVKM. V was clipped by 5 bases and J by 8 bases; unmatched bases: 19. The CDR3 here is CASSRRPGLAGGGFVDEQFF. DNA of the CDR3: TGTGCCAGCAGTCGTCGCCCGGGACTAGCGGGAGGTGGTTTCGTCGATGAGCAGTTCTTC.

For the CDR3, the DNA is TGTGCCAGCAGCCATTTCCGGGACACCGCTAACTATGGCTACACCTTC. Its translation is CASSHFRDTANYGYTF. V gene TRBV14 combines with J gene TRBJ1-2; D might be TRBD1 (6 bases). This CDR3 contains 16 residues. Germline V gene data show CDR1 as SGHDN and CDR2 as FVKESK. Between the trimmed V and J ends, which lost 3 bases and 0 bases, there was a span of 14 bases.

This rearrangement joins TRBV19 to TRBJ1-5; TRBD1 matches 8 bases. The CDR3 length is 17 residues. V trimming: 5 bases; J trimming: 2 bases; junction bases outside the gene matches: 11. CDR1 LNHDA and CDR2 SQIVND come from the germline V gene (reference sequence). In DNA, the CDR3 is TGTGCCAGTAGTCCACGGACAGGGCAAGGGGGCAATCAGCCCCAGCATTTT. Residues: CASSPRTGQGGNQPQHF.

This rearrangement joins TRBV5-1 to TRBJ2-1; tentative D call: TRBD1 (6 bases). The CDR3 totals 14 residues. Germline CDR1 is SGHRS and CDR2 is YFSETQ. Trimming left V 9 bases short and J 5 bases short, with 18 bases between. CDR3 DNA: TGCGCCACCCGACAGGAGCTGATTAACAATGAGCAGTTCTTC. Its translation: CATRQELINNEQFF.

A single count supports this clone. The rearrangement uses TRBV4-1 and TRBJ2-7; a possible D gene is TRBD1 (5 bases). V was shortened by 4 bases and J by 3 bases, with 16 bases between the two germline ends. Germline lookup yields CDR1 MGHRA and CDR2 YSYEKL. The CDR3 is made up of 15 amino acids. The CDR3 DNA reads TGCGCCAGCAGCCTAGGGGCCTCCCGCGACTACGAGCAGTACTTC. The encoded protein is CASSLGASRDYEQYF.

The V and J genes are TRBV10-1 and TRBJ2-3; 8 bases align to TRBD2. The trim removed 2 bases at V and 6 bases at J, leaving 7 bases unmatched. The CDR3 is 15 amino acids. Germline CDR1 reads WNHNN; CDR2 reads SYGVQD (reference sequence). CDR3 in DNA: TGCGCCAGCAGTGAGCGGGAGGGACTGGGGGATACGCAGTATTTT. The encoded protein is CASSEREGLGDTQYF.

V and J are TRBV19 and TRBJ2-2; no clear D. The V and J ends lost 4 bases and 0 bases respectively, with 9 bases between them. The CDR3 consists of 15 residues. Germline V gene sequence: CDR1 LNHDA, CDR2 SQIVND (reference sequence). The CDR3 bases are TGTGCCAGTAGTAATGAGAGAACGAACACCGGGGAGCTGTTTTTT. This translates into CASSNERTNTGELFF.

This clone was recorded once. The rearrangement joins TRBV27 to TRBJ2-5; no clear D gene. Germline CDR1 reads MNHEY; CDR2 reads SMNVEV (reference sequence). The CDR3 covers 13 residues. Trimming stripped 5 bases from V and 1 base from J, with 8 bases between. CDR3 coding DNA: TGTGCCAGCAGTCCCCCCCTCCAAGAGACCCAGTACTTC. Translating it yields CASSPPLQETQYF.

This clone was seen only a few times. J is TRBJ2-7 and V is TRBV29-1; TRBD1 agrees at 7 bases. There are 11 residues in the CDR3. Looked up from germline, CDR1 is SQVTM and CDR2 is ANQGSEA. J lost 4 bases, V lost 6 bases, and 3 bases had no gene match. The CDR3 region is CSVGTEYEQYF. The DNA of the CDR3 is TGCAGCGTGGGGACAGAGTACGAGCAGTACTTC.

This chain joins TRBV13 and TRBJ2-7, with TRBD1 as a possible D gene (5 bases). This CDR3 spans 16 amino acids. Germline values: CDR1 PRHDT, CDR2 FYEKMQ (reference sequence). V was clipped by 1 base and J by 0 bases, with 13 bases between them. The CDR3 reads CASSLVAEGASYEQYF. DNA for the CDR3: TGTGCCAGCAGCTTAGTCGCTGAAGGGGCCTCCTACGAGCAGTACTTC.

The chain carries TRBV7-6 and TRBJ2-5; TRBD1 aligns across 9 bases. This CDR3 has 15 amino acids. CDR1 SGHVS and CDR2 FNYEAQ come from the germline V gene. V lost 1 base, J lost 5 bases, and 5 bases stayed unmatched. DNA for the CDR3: TGTGCCAGCAGCTTAGGGACAGGGGAGAGGGAGACCCAGTACTTC. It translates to CASSLGTGERETQYF. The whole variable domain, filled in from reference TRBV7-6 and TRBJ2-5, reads GAGVSQSPRYKVTKRGQDVALRCDPISGHVSLYWYRQALGQGPEFLTYFNYEAQQDKSGLPNDRFSAERPEGSISTLTIQRTEQRDSAMYRCASSLGTGERETQYFGPGTRLLVL.

This CDR3 reads CASITYNEQFF. The CDR3 DNA follows: TGTGCCAGCATCACCTACAATGAGCAGTTCTTC. The rearrangement joins TRBV5-5 to TRBJ2-1; no clear D gene. The CDR3 loop spans 11 amino acids. Germline CDR1 reads SGHKS; CDR2 reads YYEKEE (reference sequence). V lost 6 bases to trimming and J lost 2 bases, with 3 bases between them.

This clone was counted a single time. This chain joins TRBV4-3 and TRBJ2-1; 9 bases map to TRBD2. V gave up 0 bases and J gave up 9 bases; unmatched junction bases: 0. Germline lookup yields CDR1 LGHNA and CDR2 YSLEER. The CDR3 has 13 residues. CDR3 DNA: TGCGCCAGCAGCCAAGAACTAGCGGGTGAGCAGTTCTTC. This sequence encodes CASSQELAGEQFF.

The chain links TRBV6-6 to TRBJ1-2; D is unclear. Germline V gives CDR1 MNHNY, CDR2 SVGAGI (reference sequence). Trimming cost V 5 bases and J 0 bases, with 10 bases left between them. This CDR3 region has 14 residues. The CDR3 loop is CASSRDLANYGYTF. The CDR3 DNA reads TGTGCCAGCAGTCGGGATCTAGCTAACTATGGCTACACCTTC.

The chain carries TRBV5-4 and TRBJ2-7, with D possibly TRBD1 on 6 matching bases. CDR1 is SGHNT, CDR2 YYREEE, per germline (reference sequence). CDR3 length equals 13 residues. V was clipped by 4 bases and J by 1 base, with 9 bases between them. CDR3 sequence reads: CASSHGQSYEQYF. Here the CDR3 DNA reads TGTGCCAGCAGCCACGGACAGTCCTACGAGCAGTACTTC.

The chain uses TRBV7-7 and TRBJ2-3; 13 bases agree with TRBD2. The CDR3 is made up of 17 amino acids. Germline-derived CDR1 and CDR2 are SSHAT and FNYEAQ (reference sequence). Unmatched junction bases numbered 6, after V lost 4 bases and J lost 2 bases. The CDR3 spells CASSSGLAGPTTDTQYF. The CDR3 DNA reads TGTGCCAGCAGCTCGGGACTAGCGGGACCCACCACAGATACGCAGTATTTT.

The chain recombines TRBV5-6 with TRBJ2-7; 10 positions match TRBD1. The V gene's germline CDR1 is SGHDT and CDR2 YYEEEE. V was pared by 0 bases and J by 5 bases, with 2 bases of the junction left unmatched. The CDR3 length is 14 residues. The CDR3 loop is CASSLGTGGNEQYF. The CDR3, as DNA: TGTGCCAGCAGCTTGGGGACAGGGGGTAACGAGCAGTACTTC. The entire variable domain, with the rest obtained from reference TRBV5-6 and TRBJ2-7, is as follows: DAGVTQSPTHLIKTRGQQVTLRCSPKSGHDTVSWYQQALGQGPQFIFQYYEEEERQRGNFPDRFSGHQFPNYSSELNVNALLLGDSALYLCASSLGTGGNEQYFGPGTRLTVT.

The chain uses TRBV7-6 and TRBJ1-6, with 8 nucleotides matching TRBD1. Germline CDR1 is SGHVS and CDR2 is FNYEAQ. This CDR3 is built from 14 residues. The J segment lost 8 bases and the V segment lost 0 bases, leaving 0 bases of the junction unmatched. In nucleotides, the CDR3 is TGTGCCAGCAGCTTAGCGGACAGGGATTCACCCCTCCACTTT. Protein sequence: CASSLADRDSPLHF.

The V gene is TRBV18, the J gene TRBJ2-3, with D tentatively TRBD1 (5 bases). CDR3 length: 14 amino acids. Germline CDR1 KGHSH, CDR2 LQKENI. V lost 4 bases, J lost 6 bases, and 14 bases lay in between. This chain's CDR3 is CASSRTDTSDTQYF. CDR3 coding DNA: TGTGCCAGCTCACGCACGGACACGTCGGATACGCAGTATTTT.